The rows below give T cell receptor beta chains drawn from one sample of a study of blood T cells in healthy people across ages. TCRdb re-called the 5' RACE reads with MiXCR, one entry per CDR3 protein. The sample has about 1.8 million distinct CDR3 sequences, about 50% seen once. The source material was blood. These receptors were collected from a woman in her thirties or forties in good health. Each CDR3 is given without its conserved first and last residue. Not all rows give a size; the values are once, few, many and, for expanded clones, a class.

clone size: .
J gene: TRBJ2-7
V gene: TRBV20-1
CDR3 protein: SASRLAGARSYEQY

clone size: few
J gene: TRBJ2-6
V gene: TRBV11-1
CDR3 protein: ASSLGPDGANVLT

clone size: few
J gene: TRBJ2-1
V gene: TRBV7-8
CDR3 protein: ASSPRGQPDEQF

clone size: many
J gene: TRBJ2-7
V gene: TRBV4-2
CDR3 protein: ASSQDRGTSYEQY

clone size: few
J gene: TRBJ2-5
V gene: TRBV4-3
CDR3 protein: ASSQDIPGSGGETQY

clone size: few
J gene: TRBJ2-1
V gene: TRBV6-6
CDR3 protein: ASIGQGATVGNEQF

clone size: few
J gene: TRBJ1-6
V gene: TRBV5-6
CDR3 protein: ASSLKDRLNSPLH

clone size: .
J gene: TRBJ2-7
V gene: TRBV7-9
CDR3 protein: ASSLEGLWYNEQY

clone size: few
J gene: TRBJ2-3
V gene: TRBV9
CDR3 protein: ASSVGPRTDTQY

clone size: .
J gene: TRBJ2-7
V gene: TRBV6-5
CDR3 protein: ASSYSPSGTYEQY

clone size: .
J gene: TRBJ2-5
V gene: TRBV11-2
CDR3 protein: ASSLSAFSTEETQY

clone size: .
J gene: TRBJ2-1
V gene: TRBV20-1
CDR3 protein: SASHTSGGTDEQF

clone size: .
J gene: TRBJ2-1
V gene: TRBV6-4
CDR3 protein: ASSEDRGFRGEQF

clone size: few
J gene: TRBJ2-7
V gene: TRBV9
CDR3 protein: ASSAHGGGSYEQY

clone size: .
J gene: TRBJ2-1
V gene: TRBV29-1
CDR3 protein: SVRGTSHNEQF

clone size: .
J gene: TRBJ2-3
V gene: TRBV20-1
CDR3 protein: SAERGESDTQY

clone size: .
J gene: TRBJ2-7
V gene: TRBV4-2
CDR3 protein: ASSRRTGPNEQY

clone size: few
J gene: TRBJ2-1
V gene: TRBV19
CDR3 protein: ASSGQGARNEQF

clone size: .
J gene: TRBJ2-5
V gene: TRBV7-6
CDR3 protein: ASSLIEGLGYQETQY

clone size: .
J gene: TRBJ2-7
V gene: TRBV29-1
CDR3 protein: SVGGAETYEQY

clone size: few
J gene: TRBJ2-5
V gene: TRBV5-1
CDR3 protein: ASSRQLAGETQY

clone size: .
J gene: TRBJ2-5
V gene: TRBV9
CDR3 protein: ASSALTRNEQY

clone size: .
J gene: TRBJ2-1
V gene: TRBV20-1
CDR3 protein: SAPRGGNSRNEQF

clone size: once
J gene: TRBJ1-1
V gene: TRBV28
CDR3 protein: ASSVPGSIGAF

clone size: .
J gene: TRBJ2-1
V gene: TRBV20-1
CDR3 protein: SARTTGVDEQF

clone size: few
J gene: TRBJ1-2
V gene: TRBV9
CDR3 protein: ASSVGDTSGYT

clone size: .
J gene: TRBJ2-3
V gene: TRBV13
CDR3 protein: ASSPRRSGTDTQY

clone size: few
J gene: TRBJ2-5
V gene: TRBV20-1
CDR3 protein: SARGTTTQETQY

clone size: .
J gene: TRBJ2-5
V gene: TRBV20-1
CDR3 protein: SARLAGGGETQY

clone size: .
J gene: .
V gene: TRBV6-5
CDR3 protein: ASSNSRGTQY

clone size: .
J gene: TRBJ2-3
V gene: TRBV12-3/TRBV12-4
CDR3 protein: ASSWVSTDTQY

clone size: .
J gene: TRBJ2-1
V gene: TRBV28
CDR3 protein: ASELAGGPQNEQF

clone size: .
J gene: TRBJ2-5
V gene: TRBV12-3/TRBV12-4
CDR3 protein: ASSQTEGGETQY

clone size: .
J gene: TRBJ2-1
V gene: TRBV10-2
CDR3 protein: ASSDPGTGAGYNEQF

clone size: .
J gene: TRBJ2-4
V gene: TRBV21-1
CDR3 protein: ASAWTGVRAKNIQY

clone size: .
J gene: TRBJ2-7
V gene: TRBV6-2/TRBV6-3
CDR3 protein: ASSYSKRTGGIYEQY

clone size: .
J gene: TRBJ2-1
V gene: TRBV6-2/TRBV6-3
CDR3 protein: ASSYMTAYNEQF

clone size: once
J gene: TRBJ2-6
V gene: TRBV4-3
CDR3 protein: ASATGRSGANVLT

clone size: .
J gene: TRBJ2-5
V gene: TRBV3-1
CDR3 protein: ASSQDRAADFQETQY

clone size: .
J gene: TRBJ2-3
V gene: TRBV11-2
CDR3 protein: ASSLGRLAGTGTQY

clone size: .
J gene: TRBJ2-1
V gene: TRBV6-5
CDR3 protein: ASLAFNEQF

clone size: .
J gene: TRBJ2-7
V gene: TRBV7-9
CDR3 protein: ASSLQPQGGEQY

clone size: .
J gene: TRBJ2-5
V gene: TRBV5-1
CDR3 protein: ASSPVRQGGPGTQY

clone size: few
J gene: TRBJ2-3
V gene: TRBV7-2
CDR3 protein: ASSSPAVAGGAKADTQY

clone size: .
J gene: TRBJ2-7
V gene: TRBV5-1
CDR3 protein: ASSLGTRSINGEQY

clone size: .
J gene: TRBJ2-5
V gene: TRBV28
CDR3 protein: ASSIQGSRTQETQY